This T cell receptor (beta chain) was recovered during a study of human T cells and chemical hapten exposure (TCRdb year 2021). In the study overall: For sensitization, 2% DPC in acetone was applied to a 2 cm by 2 cm area of upper inner arm skin. Patients additionally received weekly therapeutic DPC doses to the scalp throughout the roughly 23-week study period. Patch testing was done on the upper back using Finn chambers containing 0.01% DPC, and results were scored after 6 days according to International Contact Dermatitis Research Group standards. The mostly female patient cohort included alopecia areata with under or over 50% scalp involvement, alopecia totalis and alopecia universalis. Libraries were combined into a pool for sequencing, and differences in TCR yield between samples came mainly from small differences in library volumes within the pool. This study followed changes in the peripheral blood TCR repertoire in vivo during primary and secondary sensitization of alopecia patients to the hapten diphenylcyclopropenone (DPC). Blood samples were taken from patients before sensitization (week 0) and at 2, 6 and about 24 weeks after DPC sensitization. About 27 alopecia patients gave blood for TCR sequencing at one to four time points (pre-sensitization, 2, 6 and 24 weeks).

This clonotype was observed at least ten times. What antigen it recognizes has not been identified. Base qualities were left out, and no much larger clone turns up one base away. The sample's time point label is to be understood as: patch test 2, 6 weeks after DPC sensitization. The treatment or condition label corresponds to: therapeutic diphenylcyclopropenone sensitization with weekly scalp DPC. At every patch-test visit, the blood draw took place before the patch test was put on. Patients were considered eligible if aged 18 to 70, diagnosed with alopecia and deemed suitable for DPC therapy, and patients were excluded if pregnant. Total RNA was extracted from unfractionated whole blood that had been collected in Tempus Blood RNA tubes. Points the paper makes about the study in general: Compared with pre-sensitization or healthy control sets, expanded TCRs formed significantly more large CDR3 similarity clusters, which is consistent with antigen-driven responses. A positive correlation was found between the number of PT1 expanded TCRs and patch test score, with significance reached at thresholds 8, 16 and 32 but not 4. Alopecia, a presumed autoimmune disease, was present in all patients, so the immune response of the patients might differ from that of healthy individuals. Repeated subsampling changed both the strength of the expansion versus patch-test correlation and the threshold at which that correlation became significant. The number of TCRs above 1 in 1000 frequency did not change with DPC sensitization; there was no evidence of global repertoire structure alterations.

Trimming takes 2 bases off V and 2 bases off J; junction bases not matched to a gene: 6. Its CDR3 holds 15 amino acids, cysteine through phenylalanine. CDR3 DNA only is kept here, 45 bases in frame from base 1. CDR1 is given as MNHEY and CDR2 as SVGAGI, both from the germline V gene. The library relied on RACE. The instrument given in TCRdb is NextSeq 500. Library preparation attached unique molecular identifiers to individual cDNA molecules for quantitative, reproducible TCR counting. For every blood RNA sample, sequencing covered both the TCR alpha and TCR beta chains. In the source study's methods: A median of around 100,000 TCRs per sample was observed, with a range of roughly 23,224 to 750,000. V, J and CDR3 annotation of the TCR reads was carried out using the Decombinator software suite. Every sample was subsampled to the same number of TCRs (28,000) for the PS versus PT1 abundance plots. Expanded TCRs were defined as absent before sensitization and observed at least eight times at the 2-week time point. TCRdb took the public reads, trimmed them with fastp at Q25, ran MiXCR for clone calling and kept in-frame beta chains. Rows are unified per CDR3 protein, each entry keeping the most common DNA and genes. The V and J calls were not made by the authors but by TCRdb's processing. This sample comprises about 54,000 distinct CDR3 sequences, about 10% of them detected only once. The ten largest clones take up 1.7% of the sample.

The TCR was taken from a woman aged 50 to 60 with alopecia areata. Some clones in this sample may be carry-over from other donors' samples. The chain is assembled from TRBV6-5 and TRBJ2-7; TRBD2 matches 7 bases in the middle. The sequencing used whole blood, collected in connection with sensitization to the hapten diphenylcyclopropenone (DPC). The CDR3 region has the sequence CASSYGGGSPYEQYF. The sequenced DNA is TGTGCCAGCAGTTACGGGGGGGGGTCCCCCTACGAGCAGTACTTC.